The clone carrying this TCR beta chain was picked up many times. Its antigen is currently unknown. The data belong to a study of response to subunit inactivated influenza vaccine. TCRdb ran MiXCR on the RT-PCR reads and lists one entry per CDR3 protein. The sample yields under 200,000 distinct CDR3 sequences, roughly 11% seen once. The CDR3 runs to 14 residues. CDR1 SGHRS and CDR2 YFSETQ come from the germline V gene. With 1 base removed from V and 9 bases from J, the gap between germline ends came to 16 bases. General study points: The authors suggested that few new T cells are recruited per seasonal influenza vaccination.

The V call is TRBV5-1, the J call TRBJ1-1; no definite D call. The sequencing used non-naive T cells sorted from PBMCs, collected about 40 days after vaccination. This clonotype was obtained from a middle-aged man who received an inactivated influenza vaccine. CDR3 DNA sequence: TGCGCCAGCAGCTTGACTACTACCGAGGGTCAAGCTTTCTTT. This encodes CASSLTTTEGQAFF.